This T cell receptor (beta chain) was found in a study of blood T cell repertoires in COVID-19. Study-level information: The origin of the acute and convalescent COVID-19 samples was the United States, Italy and Spain. The cDNA or gDNA used as material had been derived from T cells, B-cell-depleted T cells, or PBMCs.

Clones were sequenced by immunoSEQ multiplex PCR, and TCRdb holds only the in-frame ones, with some missing. Of a few hundred thousand clones detected, roughly nine tenths appear once; the ten largest clones hold 6.4%. Germline V CDR1 and CDR2: MNHEY, SVGAGI. This CDR3 has 15 residues. The germline V and J ends were trimmed by 2 bases and 5 bases, with 15 bases remaining between them. This sequence was found in a man younger than 35 who had recovered from COVID-19. V is TRBV6-5 and J is TRBJ1-1; possible D gene TRBD1, 5 bases. The sequencing sample was made of peripheral blood. CDR3 protein: CASSYLGQGVTEAFF. For the CDR3, the DNA is TGTGCCAGCAGTTACCTTGGACAAGGGGTGACTGAAGCTTTCTTT.